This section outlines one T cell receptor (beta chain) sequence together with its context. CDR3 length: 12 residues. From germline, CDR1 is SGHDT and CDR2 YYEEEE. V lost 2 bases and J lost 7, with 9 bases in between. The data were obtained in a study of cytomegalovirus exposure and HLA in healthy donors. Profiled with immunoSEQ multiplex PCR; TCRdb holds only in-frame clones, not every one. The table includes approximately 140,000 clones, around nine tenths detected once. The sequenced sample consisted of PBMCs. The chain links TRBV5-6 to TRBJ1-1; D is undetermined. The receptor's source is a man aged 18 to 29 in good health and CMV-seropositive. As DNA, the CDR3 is TGTGCCAGCAGCTTTTTGGAGAATGAAGCTTTCTTT. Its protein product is CASSFLENEAFF.